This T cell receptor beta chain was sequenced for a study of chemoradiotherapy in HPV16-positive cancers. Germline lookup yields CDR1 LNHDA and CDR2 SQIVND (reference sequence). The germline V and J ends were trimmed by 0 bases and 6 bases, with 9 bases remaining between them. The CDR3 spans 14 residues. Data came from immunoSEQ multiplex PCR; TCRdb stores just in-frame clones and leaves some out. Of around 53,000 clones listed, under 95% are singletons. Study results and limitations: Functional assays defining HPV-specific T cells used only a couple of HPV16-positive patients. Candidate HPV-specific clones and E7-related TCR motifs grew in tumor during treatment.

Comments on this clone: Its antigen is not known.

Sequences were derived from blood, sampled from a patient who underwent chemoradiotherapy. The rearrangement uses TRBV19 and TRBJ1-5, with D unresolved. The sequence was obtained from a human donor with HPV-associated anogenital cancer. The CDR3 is CASSIESDGQPQHF. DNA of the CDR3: TGTGCCAGTAGTATAGAATCCGACGGTCAGCCCCAGCATTTT.